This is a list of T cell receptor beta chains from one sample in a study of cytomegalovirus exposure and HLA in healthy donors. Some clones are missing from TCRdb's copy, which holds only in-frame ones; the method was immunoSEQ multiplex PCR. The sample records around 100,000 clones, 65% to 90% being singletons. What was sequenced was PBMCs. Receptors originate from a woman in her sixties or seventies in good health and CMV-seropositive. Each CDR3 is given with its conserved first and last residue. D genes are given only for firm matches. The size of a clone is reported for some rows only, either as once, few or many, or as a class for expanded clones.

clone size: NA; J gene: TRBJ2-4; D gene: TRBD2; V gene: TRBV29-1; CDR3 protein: CSVVGLVENIQYF; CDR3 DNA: TGCAGCGTCGTCGGACTAGTCGAAAACATTCAGTACTTC
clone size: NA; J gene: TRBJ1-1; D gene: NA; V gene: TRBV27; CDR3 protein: CASRSRARASTEAFF; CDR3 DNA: TGTGCCAGCCGTTCTAGGGCCAGGGCGAGCACTGAAGCTTTCTTT
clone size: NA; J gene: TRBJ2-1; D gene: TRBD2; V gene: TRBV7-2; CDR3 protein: CASSLDGAGGYNGQFF; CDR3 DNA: TGTGCCAGCAGCTTAGACGGGGCGGGAGGGTACAATGGGCAGTTCTTC
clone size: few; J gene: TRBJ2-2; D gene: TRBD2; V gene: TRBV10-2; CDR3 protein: CASRGIAGDAGELFF; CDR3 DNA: TGCGCCAGCAGGGGTATAGCGGGAGACGCCGGGGAGCTGTTTTTT
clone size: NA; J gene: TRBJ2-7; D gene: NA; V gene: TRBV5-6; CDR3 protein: CASSPWGSVYEQYF; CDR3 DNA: TGTGCCAGCAGCCCCTGGGGTAGCGTATACGAGCAGTACTTC
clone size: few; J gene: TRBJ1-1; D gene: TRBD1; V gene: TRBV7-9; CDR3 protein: CASSLAQGGTEAFF; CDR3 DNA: TGTGCCAGCAGCTTAGCGCAGGGGGGCACTGAAGCTTTCTTT
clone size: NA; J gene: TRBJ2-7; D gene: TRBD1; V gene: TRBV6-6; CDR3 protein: CASTGQGTYEQYF; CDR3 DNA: TGTGCCAGCACCGGACAGGGGACCTACGAGCAGTACTTC
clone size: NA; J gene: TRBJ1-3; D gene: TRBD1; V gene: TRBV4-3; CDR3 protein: CASSRGQGISGNTIYF; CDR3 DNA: TGCGCCAGCAGCCGAGGACAGGGGATCTCTGGAAACACCATATATTTT
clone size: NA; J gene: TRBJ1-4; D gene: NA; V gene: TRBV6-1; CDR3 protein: CASTPRGINEKLFF; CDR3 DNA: TGTGCCAGCACCCCCCGAGGTATTAATGAAAAACTGTTTTTT
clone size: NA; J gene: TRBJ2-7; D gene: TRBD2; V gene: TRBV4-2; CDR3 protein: CASSQEPGRVSYEQYF; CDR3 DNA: TGTGCCAGCAGCCAAGAGCCCGGGAGGGTCTCCTACGAGCAGTACTTC
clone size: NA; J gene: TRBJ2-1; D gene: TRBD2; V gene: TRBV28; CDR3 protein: CASSSLGGGRYRNEQFF; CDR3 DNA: TGTGCCAGCAGTTCGTTGGGAGGCGGGAGGTATAGGAATGAGCAGTTCTTC
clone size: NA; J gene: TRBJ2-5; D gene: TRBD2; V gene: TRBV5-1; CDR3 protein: CASTPGLAGVGVGETQYF; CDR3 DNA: TGCGCCAGCACTCCCGGACTAGCGGGAGTGGGTGTAGGAGAGACCCAGTACTTC
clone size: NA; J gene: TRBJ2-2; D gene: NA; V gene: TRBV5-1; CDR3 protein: CASRSAGTSAGGELFF; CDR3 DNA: TGCGCCAGCAGATCGGCCGGGACTTCCGCCGGCGGGGAGCTGTTTTTT
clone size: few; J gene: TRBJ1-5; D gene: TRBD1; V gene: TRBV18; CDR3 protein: CASSPPGTGSNQPQHF; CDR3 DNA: TGTGCCAGCTCACCACCTGGGACAGGCAGCAATCAGCCCCAGCATTTT
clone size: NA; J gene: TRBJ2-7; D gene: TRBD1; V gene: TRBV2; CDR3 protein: CASKGQGKYSYEQYF; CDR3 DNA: TGTGCCAGCAAAGGACAGGGGAAATACTCCTACGAGCAGTACTTC
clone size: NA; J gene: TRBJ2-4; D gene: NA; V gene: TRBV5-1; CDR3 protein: CASSFGQILSKNIQYF; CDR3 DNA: TGCGCCAGCAGCTTTGGACAGATCTTATCCAAAAACATTCAGTACTTC
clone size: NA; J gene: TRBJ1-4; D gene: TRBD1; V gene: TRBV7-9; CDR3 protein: CASSYGDRDGEKLFF; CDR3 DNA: TGTGCCAGCAGCTATGGGGACAGGGACGGCGAAAAACTGTTTTTT
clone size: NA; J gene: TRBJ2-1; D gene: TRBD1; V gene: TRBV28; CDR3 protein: CASSSRTGWDNEQFF; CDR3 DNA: TGTGCCAGCAGTTCGCGGACAGGGTGGGACAATGAGCAGTTCTTC
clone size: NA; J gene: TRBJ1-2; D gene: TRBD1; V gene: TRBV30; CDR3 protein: CAWSRRTGGSYGYTF; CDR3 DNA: TGTGCCTGGAGTCGTCGGACAGGGGGGAGCTATGGCTACACCTTC
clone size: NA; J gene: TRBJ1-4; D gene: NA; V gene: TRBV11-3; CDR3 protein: CASSLVAGNEKLFF; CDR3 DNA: TGTGCCAGCAGCTTAGTGGCAGGGAATGAAAAACTGTTTTTT
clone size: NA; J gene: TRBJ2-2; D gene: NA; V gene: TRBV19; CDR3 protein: CASSWGQNTGELFF; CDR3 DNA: TGTGCCAGTAGTTGGGGCCAGAACACCGGGGAGCTGTTTTTT
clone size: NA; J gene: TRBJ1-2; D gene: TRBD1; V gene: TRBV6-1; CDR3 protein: CASSTPRQGLGGYTF; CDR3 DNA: TGTGCCAGCAGTACCCCCCGACAGGGACTGGGTGGCTACACCTTC
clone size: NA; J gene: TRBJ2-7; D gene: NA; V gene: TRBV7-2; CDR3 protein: CASSFEGGTYEQYF; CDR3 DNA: TGTGCCAGCAGCTTCGAGGGGGGGACCTACGAGCAGTACTTC
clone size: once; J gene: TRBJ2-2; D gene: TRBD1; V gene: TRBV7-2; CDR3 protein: CASNDRGRYTGELFF; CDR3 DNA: TGTGCCAGCAACGACAGGGGGCGTTACACCGGGGAGCTGTTTTTT
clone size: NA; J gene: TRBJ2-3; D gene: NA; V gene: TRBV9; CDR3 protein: CASREGDTQYF; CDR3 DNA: TGTGCCAGCAGAGAGGGAGATACGCAGTATTTT
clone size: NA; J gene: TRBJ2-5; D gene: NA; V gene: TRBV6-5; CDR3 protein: CASSYSTGYGSAQYF; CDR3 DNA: TGTGCCAGCAGTTACTCGACAGGATATGGCTCGGCCCAGTACTTC
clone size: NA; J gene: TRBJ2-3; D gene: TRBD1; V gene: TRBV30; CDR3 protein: CAWSVRRGQADTQYF; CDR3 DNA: TGTGCCTGGAGTGTACGCAGGGGGCAGGCAGATACGCAGTATTTT
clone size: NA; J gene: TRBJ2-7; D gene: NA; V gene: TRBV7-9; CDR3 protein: CASSLSLRGIDEQYF; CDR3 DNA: TGTGCCAGCAGCTTAAGTCTAAGGGGGATCGACGAGCAGTACTTC
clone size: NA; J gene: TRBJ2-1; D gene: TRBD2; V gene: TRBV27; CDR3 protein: CASSRTSKNEQFF; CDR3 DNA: TGTGCCAGCAGCCGGACTAGCAAGAATGAGCAGTTCTTC
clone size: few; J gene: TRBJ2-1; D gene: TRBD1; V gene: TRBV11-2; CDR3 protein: CASSPRQGRNEQFF; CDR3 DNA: TGTGCCAGCAGCCCCCGACAGGGTCGGAATGAGCAGTTCTTC
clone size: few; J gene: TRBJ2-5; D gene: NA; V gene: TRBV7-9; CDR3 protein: CASSFPPARETQYF; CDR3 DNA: TGTGCCAGCAGCTTTCCCCCAGCCAGGGAGACCCAGTACTTC
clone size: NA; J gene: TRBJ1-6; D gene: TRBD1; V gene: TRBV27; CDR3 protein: CASRPEGQGRSPLHF; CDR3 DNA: TGTGCCAGCAGGCCGGAAGGACAGGGCAGATCACCCCTCCACTTT
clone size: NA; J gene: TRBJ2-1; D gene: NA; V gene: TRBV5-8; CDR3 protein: CASSLSPEGHNEQFF; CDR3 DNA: TGTGCCAGCAGCTTGTCCCCCGAGGGCCACAATGAGCAGTTCTTC
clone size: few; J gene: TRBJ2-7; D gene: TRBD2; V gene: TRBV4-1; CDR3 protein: CASSQAGISGSGREQYF; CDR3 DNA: TGCGCCAGCAGCCAAGCTGGTATAAGCGGGAGTGGGAGGGAGCAGTACTTC
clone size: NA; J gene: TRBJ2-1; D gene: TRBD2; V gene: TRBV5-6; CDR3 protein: CASRSGLAGGNEQFF; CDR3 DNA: TGTGCCAGCAGATCGGGACTAGCGGGAGGCAATGAGCAGTTCTTC
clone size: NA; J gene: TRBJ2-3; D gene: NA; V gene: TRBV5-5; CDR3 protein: CASSQGLTPSTDTQYF; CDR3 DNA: TGTGCCAGCAGCCAGGGACTCACACCTAGCACAGATACGCAGTATTTT
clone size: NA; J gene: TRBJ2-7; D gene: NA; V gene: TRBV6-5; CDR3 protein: CASSYSGGASYEQYF; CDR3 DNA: TGTGCCAGCAGTTACTCGGGGGGGGCCTCCTACGAGCAGTACTTC
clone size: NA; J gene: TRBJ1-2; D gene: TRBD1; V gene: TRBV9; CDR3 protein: CASSAWDRGGGYTF; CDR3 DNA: TGTGCCAGCAGCGCCTGGGACAGGGGAGGTGGCTACACCTTC
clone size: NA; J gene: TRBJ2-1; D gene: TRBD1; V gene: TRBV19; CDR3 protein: CASRGTGKHNEQFF; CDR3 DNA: TGTGCCAGTAGGGGGACAGGGAAACACAATGAGCAGTTCTTC
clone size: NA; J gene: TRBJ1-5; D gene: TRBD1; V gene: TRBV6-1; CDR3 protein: CASRQGQGSNQPQHF; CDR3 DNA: TGTGCCAGCAGGCAGGGACAGGGAAGCAATCAGCCCCAGCATTTT
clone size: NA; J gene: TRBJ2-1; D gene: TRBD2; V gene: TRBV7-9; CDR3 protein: CASSLGTSGINEQFF; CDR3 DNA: TGTGCCAGCAGCTTAGGGACTAGCGGGATCAATGAGCAGTTCTTC
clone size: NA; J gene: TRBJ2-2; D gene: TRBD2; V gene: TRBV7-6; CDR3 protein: CASSLTPGGNTGELFF; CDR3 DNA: TGTGCCAGCAGCTTAACGCCGGGAGGGAACACCGGGGAGCTGTTTTTT
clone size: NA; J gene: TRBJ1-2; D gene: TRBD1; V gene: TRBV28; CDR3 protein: CASSFPQGGPTGYTF; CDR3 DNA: TGTGCCAGCAGTTTCCCTCAGGGGGGTCCGACTGGCTACACCTTC
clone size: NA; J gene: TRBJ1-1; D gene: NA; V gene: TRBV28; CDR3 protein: CASRPGTKNTEAFF; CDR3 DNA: TGTGCCAGCAGACCAGGGACAAAGAACACTGAAGCTTTCTTT
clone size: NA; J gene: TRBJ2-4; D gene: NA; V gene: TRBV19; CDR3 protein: CASSIAREGVRNIQYF; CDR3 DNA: TGTGCCAGTAGTATAGCCAGGGAAGGGGTAAGAAACATTCAGTACTTC
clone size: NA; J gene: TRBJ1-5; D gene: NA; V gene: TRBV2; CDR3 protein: CASSDGQLSNQPQHF; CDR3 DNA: TGTGCCAGCAGTGACGGACAGCTTAGCAATCAGCCCCAGCATTTT
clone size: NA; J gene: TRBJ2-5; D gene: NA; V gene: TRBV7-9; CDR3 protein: CASSSGGWETQYF; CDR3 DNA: TGTGCCAGCAGCTCCGGAGGATGGGAGACCCAGTACTTC
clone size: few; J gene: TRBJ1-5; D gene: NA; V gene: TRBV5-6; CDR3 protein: CASSKDRFGAQHF; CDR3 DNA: TGTGCCAGCAGCAAAGACAGATTTGGGGCCCAGCATTTT
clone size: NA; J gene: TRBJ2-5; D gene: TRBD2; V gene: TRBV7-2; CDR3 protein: CASSLTGTRGETQYF; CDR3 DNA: TGTGCCAGCAGCTTAACCGGGACTAGAGGGGAGACCCAGTACTTC
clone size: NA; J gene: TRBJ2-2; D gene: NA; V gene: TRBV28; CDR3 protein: CATKKGHKNTGELFF; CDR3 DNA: TGTGCCACCAAGAAGGGACACAAGAACACCGGGGAGCTGTTTTTT
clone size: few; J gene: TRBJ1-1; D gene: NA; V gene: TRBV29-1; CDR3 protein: CSGERNTEAFF; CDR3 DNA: TGCAGCGGGGAGAGAAACACTGAAGCTTTCTTT
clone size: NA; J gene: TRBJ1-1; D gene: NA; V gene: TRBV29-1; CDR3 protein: CSVGGSGGLTEAFF; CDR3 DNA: TGCAGCGTGGGGGGGAGCGGGGGGCTCACTGAAGCTTTCTTT
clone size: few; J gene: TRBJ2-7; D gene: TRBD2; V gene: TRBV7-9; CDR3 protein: CASSLMGSRAGVQNEQYF; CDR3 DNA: TGTGCCAGCAGCTTAATGGGAAGTCGAGCGGGAGTCCAAAACGAGCAGTACTTC
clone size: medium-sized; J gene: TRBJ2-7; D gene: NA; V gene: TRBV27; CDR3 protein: CASSLGASYEQYF; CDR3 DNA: TGTGCCAGCAGTTTGGGAGCCTCCTACGAGCAGTACTTC
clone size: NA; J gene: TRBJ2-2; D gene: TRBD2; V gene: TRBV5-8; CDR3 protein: CASSLGLAVNTGELFF; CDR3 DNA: TGTGCCAGCAGCTTAGGACTAGCGGTGAACACCGGGGAGCTGTTTTTT
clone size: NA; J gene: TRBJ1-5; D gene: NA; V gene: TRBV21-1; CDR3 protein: CASSKGPPLWTGKKGSNQPQHF; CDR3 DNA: TGTGCCAGCAGCAAAGGACCGCCCCTTTGGACAGGGAAGAAAGGCAGCAATCAGCCCCAGCATTTT